Sequencing of this TCR beta chain was carried out in a study of regulatory T cells in long-lasting Graves disease. Arm-PCR of CDR3 regions and iRepertoire HTBI primers were the basis on which TCR beta libraries were built. TCRdb re-analysed the multiplex PCR reads in MiXCR, keeping a single row per CDR3 protein. This table holds 350,000 to 500,000 distinct CDR3 sequences, under 25% found once. This CDR3 is 13 amino acids long. V lost 7 bases and J lost 1, with 10 bases in between. From germline, CDR1 is MDHEN and CDR2 SYDVKM. Stated time point: persistent/refractory GD, antithyroid drugs over 5 years with positive TRAb. There was RNA extracted from PBMCs, and the TCR library was made from it. This clonotype appeared many times.

The receptor was isolated from a female donor with Graves disease. V is TRBV28 and J is TRBJ1-1, with D unresolved. The specimen comprised peripheral blood mononuclear cells (PBMCs), sampled when the disease was refractory, from a patient treated with antithyroid drugs. CDR3 sequence: CASKQHENTEAFF. Here the CDR3 DNA reads TGTGCCAGCAAACAACACGAGAACACTGAAGCTTTCTTT.